The clone carrying this TCR beta chain is categorized as large (0.1 to 1%). These data come from a study of neoadjuvant nivolumab and ipilimumab in lung cancer. The CDR3 runs 14 residues. The V and J ends lost 2 bases and 10 bases, in that order; junction bases with no gene match: 8. Germline values: CDR1 MRHNA, CDR2 SNTAGT. Only in-frame clones appear in the TCRdb table, and some are missing; sequencing was by immunoSEQ multiplex PCR. The data show roughly 13,000 clones, nearly 70% seen once. This chain links TRBV6-4 with TRBJ2-1, with TRBD2 matching 7 bases. This TCR derives from an adult with non-small cell lung cancer. The starting material was peripheral blood, obtained after neoadjuvant nivolumab, alone or with ipilimumab, at or shortly before surgery. CDR3 nucleotides: TGTGCCAGCAGTGACGGGAGGGATAGTAGGGAGCAGTTCTTC. Translated, it gives CASSDGRDSREQFF.